This T cell receptor beta chain was recovered during a study of T cells in Graves' hyperthyroidism and ophthalmopathy. In the study overall: Once the initial diagnosis was made, peripheral blood was obtained before any treatment. General study points: A model built on 13 V-J features separated ophthalmopathy from stable hyperthyroidism.

The hyperthyroidism was newly diagnosed and had lasted under 2 months; the patients were aged 18 to 65. PBMCs were obtained from 10 ml fresh peripheral blood. Of note for this clonotype: Its target is unknown.

Amplification of TCR beta CDR3 regions was performed using RNA transcripts as template. In the first-round RT-PCR of the TCR CDR3, the HTBI primer set was used. In TCRdb, the multiplex PCR reads were re-called with MiXCR into one record per CDR3 protein. The table shows about 560,000 distinct CDR3 sequences, with around 16% occurring only once. Per germline, CDR1 LNHNV and CDR2 YYDKDF (reference sequence). V was pared by 6 bases and J by 6 bases, with 0 bases of the junction left unmatched. This CDR3 is built from 11 residues. This TCR was sampled from a woman aged 25-40 years with Graves' hyperthyroidism. The genes are TRBV15 and TRBJ2-3; TRBD2 matches 7 bases. The specimen sequenced was blood. The CDR3 is CATRGGDTQYF. In nucleotides, the CDR3 is TGTGCCACCAGGGGGGGGGATACGCAGTATTTT.